Sequencing of this T cell receptor (beta chain) was carried out in a study of molecular identifiers for immune sequencing clone quantification. General study points: Over 97% of CMV-specific effector molecules, but under 1% of naive ones, were in clones above 20 copies.

TCRdb re-derived calls from the PCR reads in MiXCR, one entry per CDR3 protein. The sample holds 40,000 to 45,000 distinct CDR3 sequences; less than 20% are singletons and the top ten take roughly 7%. This clonotype was counted ten times or more. Antigen specificity is unknown. The CDR3 is made up of 16 amino acids. V was pared by 4 bases and J by 6 bases, with 14 bases of the junction left unmatched. Per the germline V gene, CDR1 is SEHNR and CDR2 is FQNEAQ (reference sequence). When naive CD8 T cells were sorted, they were gated as CD8+CD4-CCR7+CD45RA+. Input material: naive CD8+ T cells from blood, with Jurkat cell RNA spiked in. Sample subset: FACS-sorted CD8+CD4-CCR7+CD45RA+ naive T cells. The chain combines TRBV7-9 with TRBJ2-7; 8 bases are a match to TRBD1. The TCR comes from a human donor in good health. Some libraries in this study had Jurkat cell RNA spiked in. The DNA of the CDR3 is TGTGCCAGCAGCTCCAGGCGAGGACAGGGCTCCGCCGAGCAGTACTTC. Its translation is CASSSRRGQGSAEQYF.